This is a list of T cell receptor beta chains from one sample in a study of cytomegalovirus exposure and HLA in healthy donors. This table comes from immunoSEQ multiplex PCR, and its TCRdb copy is limited to in-frame clones, with some not included. The sample records about 110,000 clones, under 85% being singletons. The sequencing input was PBMCs. Receptor source: a man aged 35-49 years in good health and CMV-seronegative. The CDR3 runs from the conserved cysteine through the conserved F or W. The D gene is left open where the match is weak. The size field is filled for only some rows; it gives once, few, many or a size class.

DNA	CDR3	size	V	J	D
TGCGCCAGCAGCCAACCTCGGGGGGGCTTGATGAACACTGAAGCTTTCTTT	CASSQPRGGLMNTEAFF	few	TRBV4-1	TRBJ1-1	-
TGCAGCGTTGTCATTCCAGGGGCCAACTATGGCTACACCTTC	CSVVIPGANYGYTF	-	TRBV29-1	TRBJ1-2	-
TGCGCCAGCAGCCAGGCGGGGGCCTACGAGCAGTACTTC	CASSQAGAYEQYF	-	TRBV4-3	TRBJ2-7	TRBD2
TGTGCCAGCAGCTCCGGGACAGGGGAGTACGGGGAGCTGTTTTTT	CASSSGTGEYGELFF	-	TRBV7-2	TRBJ2-2	TRBD1
TGCGCCAGCAGCCGCAGGGGCTACAAGCAGTACTTC	CASSRRGYKQYF	-	TRBV5-1	TRBJ2-7	-
TGCAGCGTTGGGGTGCAGGGGGCCCCCTACGAGCAGTACTTC	CSVGVQGAPYEQYF	-	TRBV29-1	TRBJ2-7	TRBD1
TGTGCCAGTAGTATCCCCCAAACGCCGGGACAGACATCACCCCTCCACTTT	CASSIPQTPGQTSPLHF	-	TRBV19	TRBJ1-6	TRBD1
TGTGCCAGCACCGGCAAGGGGGTACCACAAGAGACCCAGTACTTC	CASTGKGVPQETQYF	-	TRBV11-1	TRBJ2-5	-
TGTGCCAGCAGCCCCCCGGGGTCGGAGACCCAGTACTTC	CASSPPGSETQYF	-	TRBV7-3	TRBJ2-5	-
TGTGCCAGCAGAACAGGGTTACCCTACGAGCAGTACTTC	CASRTGLPYEQYF	-	TRBV6-5	TRBJ2-7	-
TGTGCCAGCACCTTTGCCGGAACTAATGAAAAACTGTTTTTT	CASTFAGTNEKLFF	-	TRBV7-8	TRBJ1-4	-
TGCGCCAGCAGCTACCGTGAGACAGGGGGCTACGAGCAGTACTTC	CASSYRETGGYEQYF	-	TRBV5-1	TRBJ2-7	TRBD1
TGTGCCTGGAGTGTACTCGGGGGATCACCCCTCCACTTT	CAWSVLGGSPLHF	-	TRBV30	TRBJ1-6	-
TGTGCCAGCCGCGGGGGTAGCACAGATACGCAGTATTTT	CASRGGSTDTQYF	-	TRBV7-2	TRBJ2-3	TRBD2
TGCGCCAGCAGCCAAGGAGGCCGGTGGGTGCGTATTGAAGCTTTCTTT	CASSQGGRWVRIEAFF	-	TRBV4-1	TRBJ1-1	-
TGTGCCAGCAGCTACGGCGCTAGCGGTAATGAGCAGTTCTTC	CASSYGASGNEQFF	-	TRBV5-6	TRBJ2-1	TRBD2
TGTGCCAGCAGTTTAGGACTAGCGGCATCCTACAATGAGCAGTTCTTC	CASSLGLAASYNEQFF	-	TRBV27	TRBJ2-1	TRBD2
TGTGCCACCGAACAACCGGGACAGGGAAACGAGCAGTACTTC	CATEQPGQGNEQYF	-	TRBV10-3	TRBJ2-7	TRBD1
TGTGCCATCAGTGAGAGGTCAGGGTATGGCTACACCTTC	CAISERSGYGYTF	-	TRBV10-3	TRBJ1-2	-
TGTGCCAGCAGTGAAATGCTACCTCGGTACGAGCAGTACTTC	CASSEMLPRYEQYF	-	TRBV2	TRBJ2-7	-
TGTGCCAGCAGCAGGGGACAGGGAAAGTCCTATGGCTACACCTTC	CASSRGQGKSYGYTF	-	TRBV11-2	TRBJ1-2	TRBD1
TGCGCCAGTTGGGACGGCGAAGGGGGTGAAGCTTTCTTT	CASWDGEGGEAFF	-	TRBV4-3	TRBJ1-1	-
TGCGCCAGCAGCCGGGGACAGGGCAGCAATCAGCCCCAGCATTTT	CASSRGQGSNQPQHF	-	TRBV4-1	TRBJ1-5	TRBD1
TGTGCCAGCACCTCGGGACAGCTTTATCAGCCCCAGCATTTT	CASTSGQLYQPQHF	-	TRBV7-2	TRBJ1-5	TRBD1
TGTGCCAGCAGCTCCACGGGTCTCTTCGGCGGGGAGCTGTTTTTT	CASSSTGLFGGELFF	-	TRBV2	TRBJ2-2	-
TGTGCCAGCAGTTACTCGGACAGGGGCACCTACGAGCAGTACTTC	CASSYSDRGTYEQYF	once	TRBV6-6	TRBJ2-7	TRBD1
TGTGCCAGCAGTGATCGCCTCCTAGCGGCTAGCACAGATACGCAGTATTTT	CASSDRLLAASTDTQYF	-	TRBV2	TRBJ2-3	TRBD2
TGTGCCAGCACCGGAGACAGGGGAGGAGTCTCAAACACTGAAGCTTTCTTT	CASTGDRGGVSNTEAFF	-	TRBV13	TRBJ1-1	TRBD1
TGCGCCAGCAGCTTGAGCGGGTTGGGAAATCAGCCCCAGCATTTT	CASSLSGLGNQPQHF	few	TRBV5-1	TRBJ1-5	-
TGCAGTGCTAGAGCTTTGCCCCAGCATTTT	CSARALPQHF	-	TRBV20-1	TRBJ1-5	-
TGTGCCAGCACGGACAGGTCCCCCATATCCGGAAACACCATATATTTT	CASTDRSPISGNTIYF	-	TRBV19	TRBJ1-3	TRBD1
TGCGCCAGCAGCCAAGATTGGGACAGGGTCCTGGAAGGTTCACCCCTCCACTTT	CASSQDWDRVLEGSPLHF	-	TRBV4-3	TRBJ1-6	TRBD1
TGCGCCAGCAGCTTGGGCGACAGGGGCTCCTACGAGCAGTACTTC	CASSLGDRGSYEQYF	few	TRBV5-1	TRBJ2-7	TRBD1
TGTGCCAGCAGCTTTGGAACTGGGCCCGGGGGTGAAAAACTGTTTTTT	CASSFGTGPGGEKLFF	-	TRBV7-2	TRBJ1-4	-
TGTGCCAGCAGCCCCGGGACTAGCGTCTTCACAGATACGCAGTATTTT	CASSPGTSVFTDTQYF	-	TRBV11-2	TRBJ2-3	TRBD2
TGCGCCAGCAGCCAAGATCTCTCGGGGAACTCTGGGGCCAACGTCCTGACTTTC	CASSQDLSGNSGANVLTF	few	TRBV4-3	TRBJ2-6	-
TGTGCCAGCAGCATTGGGACAGGGATTAGTTCTGGCTACACCTTC	CASSIGTGISSGYTF	-	TRBV5-6	TRBJ1-2	TRBD1
TGCGCCAGCAGCCAAGATTACTCGGGGGGACAGGTTCCCTACGAGCAGTACTTC	CASSQDYSGGQVPYEQYF	few	TRBV4-1	TRBJ2-7	-
TGTGCCAGCAGCTTAGGTGGGGCAGTAACTTATAACTATGGCTACACCTTC	CASSLGGAVTYNYGYTF	-	TRBV7-8	TRBJ1-2	-
TGCGCCAGCAGCCAAGCGGGAACGGCTGGAAAACTGTTTTTT	CASSQAGTAGKLFF	-	TRBV4-3	TRBJ1-4	-
TGTGCCAGCAGCTACGACAGGGACACTGAAGCTTTCTTT	CASSYDRDTEAFF	-	TRBV5-6	TRBJ1-1	TRBD1
TGCGCCAGCAGGAGGATCCAAGAGACCCAGTACTTC	CASRRIQETQYF	-	TRBV5-1	TRBJ2-5	-
TGTGCCAGCAGCGTAGATACTAGCCACACCGGGGAGCTGTTTTTT	CASSVDTSHTGELFF	-	TRBV9	TRBJ2-2	-
TGCGCCAGCAGCTTGGGTGGGGCTAAAGACTACGAGCAGTACTTC	CASSLGGAKDYEQYF	-	TRBV5-1	TRBJ2-7	-
TGTGCCAGCAGCTTAGCGGGGGGGCTATACAATGAGCAGTTCTTC	CASSLAGGLYNEQFF	-	TRBV7-9	TRBJ2-1	-
TGTGCCAGCAGCTCCTTAGCGGGGGGAACAGATACGCAGTATTTT	CASSSLAGGTDTQYF	few	TRBV5-6	TRBJ2-3	TRBD2
TGTGCCAGCAGTCGGGACTCCTACACTAACTATGGCTACACCTTC	CASSRDSYTNYGYTF	-	TRBV6-5	TRBJ1-2	-
TGTGCCACCAGCGGGGCTCGGGGGGGCACTGAAGCTTTCTTT	CATSGARGGTEAFF	once	TRBV15	TRBJ1-1	-
TGTGCCAGCAGTGAATCCGGAGGGAACGCCGGGGAGCTGTTTTTT	CASSESGGNAGELFF	-	TRBV25-1	TRBJ2-2	-
TGTGCCAGTAGTATAGGACAGGGTTTCTACGAGCAGTACTTC	CASSIGQGFYEQYF	-	TRBV19	TRBJ2-7	TRBD1
TGTGCCAGCAGCTTGACAGGGAATAGCGAGCAGTACTTC	CASSLTGNSEQYF	few	TRBV5-4	TRBJ2-7	-
TGTTCCAGCAGCTCACCGCGGGATACGCAGTATTTT	CSSSSPRDTQYF	-	TRBV7-9	TRBJ2-3	-
TGCGCCAGCGGTTGGAGCCCCTCCGAAGCTTTCTTT	CASGWSPSEAFF	few	TRBV5-1	TRBJ1-1	-
TGCGCCAGCAGCCGAGATCGCGGGGGTCCCCTTTACGAGCAGTACTTC	CASSRDRGGPLYEQYF	-	TRBV5-1	TRBJ2-7	TRBD2